The 14 T cell receptor beta chains below come from one sample, sequenced in a study of T cells in Graves' hyperthyroidism and ophthalmopathy. RNA transcripts served as the template for amplifying TCR beta CDR3 regions. Carried out on the TCR CDR3, a first-round RT-PCR used the HTBI primer set. TCRdb re-analysed the multiplex PCR reads in MiXCR, keeping a single row per CDR3 protein. Of roughly 240,000 distinct CDR3 sequences in the sample, about 17% were seen once. Input material: blood. The receptors were sampled from a woman under 30 with Graves' ophthalmopathy.

This clonotype appeared a few times. The chain employs TRBV19 and TRBJ2-7, with 8 positions matching TRBD1. V trimming: 6 bases; J trimming: 0 bases; junction bases outside the gene matches: 10. The CDR3 has 16 amino acids. The germline CDR1 and CDR2 sequences are LNHDA and SQIVND (reference sequence). CDR3 residues: CASSPGPGQASYEQYF. The CDR3 DNA reads as TGTGCCAGTAGCCCAGGACCGGGACAGGCCTCCTACGAGCAGTACTTC.

As for this clonotype: This may stem from a read error, because a much larger clone lies one nucleotide away. V and J are TRBV4-2 and TRBJ2-5, with 9 bases that match TRBD2. J lost 9 bases, V lost 0 bases, and 11 bases had no gene match. The germline V gene encodes CDR1 LGHNA and CDR2 YNFKEQ. The CDR3 runs to 16 residues. CDR3 sequence (DNA): TGTGCCAGCAGCCAAGATAAGGGGACTAGCTGGGAGGCCCAGTACTTC. Translated, it gives CASSQDKGTSWEAQYF.

At least ten counts were recorded for this clonotype. V is TRBV11-2 and J is TRBJ2-7, with 10 positions matching TRBD1. Germline V gene sequence: CDR1 SGHAT, CDR2 FQNNGV. This CDR3 spans 15 amino acids. V gave up 4 bases and J gave up 4 bases; unmatched junction bases: 7. The CDR3 coding sequence is TGTGCCAGCAGCTCCCTCCGGGACAGGGGATACGAGCAGTACTTC. Protein sequence: CASSSLRDRGYEQYF. The full variable domain, completed using reference TRBV11-2 and TRBJ2-7, is EAGVAQSPRYKIIEKRQSVAFWCNPISGHATLYWYQQILGQGPKLLIQFQNNGVVDDSQLPKDRFSAERLKGVDSTLKIQPAKLEDSAVYLCASSSLRDRGYEQYFGPGTRLTVT.

Turning to this clonotype: Possible read error: a much larger clone is one base away. The V and J genes are TRBV24-1 and TRBJ2-3; D gene ambiguous. The length of the CDR3 is 17 residues. Germline V gives CDR1 KGHDR, CDR2 SFDVKD. With 4 bases removed from V and 0 bases from J, the gap between germline ends came to 16 bases. The CDR3, as DNA: TGTGCCACCAGTGAGGGGTCGGCTGACCCTAGCACAGATACGCAGTATTTT. Its protein is CATSEGSADPSTDTQYF.

This clonotype was observed at least ten times. The chain is built from TRBV12-3 or TRBV12-4 and TRBJ2-1, with TRBD2 matching over 7 bases. This CDR3 is 15 amino acids long. With 5 bases clipped from V and 3 bases from J, the junction kept 7 bases outside the gene matches. The CDR3 sequence: CASSQMGGGYNEQFF. CDR3 DNA sequence: TGTGCCAGCAGTCAAATGGGGGGGGGCTACAATGAGCAGTTCTTC.

This clonotype has only a few counts. The chain links TRBV9 to TRBJ1-2; no clear D gene. Trimming removed 5 bases at V and 7 bases at J, with 18 bases between. Germline V CDR1 and CDR2: SGDLS, YYNGEE. The CDR3 runs to 14 residues. CDR3 protein: CASRQDPGIGGYTF. As DNA, the CDR3 is TGTGCCAGCAGGCAAGACCCGGGAATAGGTGGCTACACCTTC.

This clonotype was detected ten times or more. V usage is TRBV6-1 and J usage is TRBJ2-7, with 8 nucleotides matching TRBD1. V shed 5 bases, J shed 7 bases, and the junction held 7 bases outside the gene matches. The germline gives CDR1 MNHNS, CDR2 SASEGT. The CDR3 consists of 13 residues. CDR3 DNA sequence: TGTGCCAGCAGTTCGTTCGACAGGGGAGAGCAGTACTTC. This codes for CASSSFDRGEQYF.

The CDR3, as DNA: TGTGCCAGCAGTTTCTTAACAGGTAAACCTGGGGCCAACGTCCTGACTTTC. Amino acids: CASSFLTGKPGANVLTF. The rearrangement uses TRBV12-3 or TRBV12-4 and TRBJ2-6; perhaps TRBD1 as D (5 bases). The CDR3 spans 17 residues. V dropped 3 bases and J dropped 2 bases, with 14 bases sitting between them.

This clonotype was counted many times. The rearrangement uses TRBV27 and TRBJ2-5, with TRBD1 identical over 10 bases. J lost 1 base, V lost 4 bases, and 0 bases had no gene match. The germline CDR1 and CDR2 sequences are MNHEY and SMNVEV (reference sequence). The CDR3 sequence is 14 residues long. This chain's CDR3 is CASSWTGGQETQYF. The CDR3 DNA reads as TGTGCCAGCAGTTGGACAGGGGGCCAAGAGACCCAGTACTTC.

In its sample, this clonotype was seen many times. The gene calls are TRBV9 and TRBJ2-5; 9 bases are a match to TRBD1. Unmatched junction bases numbered 6, after V lost 1 base and J lost 5 bases. The CDR3 totals 15 residues. Germline lookup yields CDR1 SGDLS and CDR2 YYNGEE. The DNA for the CDR3 is TGTGCCAGCAGCGTAACTACAGGGGGCCGGGAGACCCAGTACTTC. As protein: CASSVTTGGRETQYF.

This clonotype was seen a handful of times. V usage is TRBV7-8 and J usage is TRBJ1-2; D ambiguous. The germline V and J ends were trimmed by 4 bases and 0 bases, with 24 bases remaining between them. This CDR3 has 19 amino acids. CDR1 is SGHVS and CDR2 is FQNEAQ in the germline V gene. Written as DNA, the CDR3 is TGTGCCAGCAGCTCATCGAGAGTCAGGACCCCTAAGTCTAACTATGGCTACACCTTC. Amino acids: CASSSSRVRTPKSNYGYTF.

This clonotype was picked up many times. The chain employs TRBV7-8 and TRBJ2-5; 10 nucleotides match TRBD2. CDR1 is SGHVS and CDR2 is FQNEAQ in the germline V gene. The CDR3 contains 16 residues. The trim removed 5 bases at V and 1 base at J, leaving 7 bases unmatched. The CDR3 sequence is CASSPRAGGIQETQYF. The CDR3 region has the DNA TGTGCCAGCAGCCCCCGAGCGGGAGGGATCCAAGAGACCCAGTACTTC. Full variable domain (missing parts from reference TRBV7-8 and TRBJ2-5): GAGVSQSPRYKVAKRGQDVALRCDPISGHVSLFWYQQALGQGPEFLTYFQNEAQLDKSGLPSDRFFAERPEGSVSTLKIQRTQQEDSAVYLCASSPRAGGIQETQYFGPGTRLLVL.

This clonotype was counted ten times or more. The chain is built from TRBV6-1 and TRBJ2-1, with a tentative D call TRBD2 (5 bases). Trimming cost V 1 base and J 7 bases, with 14 bases left between them. This CDR3 contains 15 residues. Looked up from germline, CDR1 is MNHNS and CDR2 is SASEGT. CDR3: CASSEVDERENEQFF. The CDR3 bases are TGTGCCAGCAGTGAAGTCGATGAACGGGAAAATGAGCAGTTCTTC.

This clonotype showed up just once. This rearrangement joins TRBV7-2 to TRBJ2-1, with TRBD2 identical over 12 bases. The CDR3 has 15 amino acids. The germline CDR1 and CDR2 sequences are SGHTA and FQGNSA. The V and J ends lost 4 bases and 5 bases, in that order; junction bases with no gene match: 3. The CDR3 sequence is CASSSSSGRDNEQFF. The CDR3 bases are TGTGCCAGCAGCTCCTCTAGCGGGAGGGACAATGAGCAGTTCTTC.